This TCR beta chain was obtained from a study of blood T cell repertoires in COVID-19. Study information: Samples representing acute and convalescent COVID-19 were sourced from the United States, Italy and Spain. T cells, B-cell-depleted T cells, or PBMCs provided the cDNA or gDNA that served as material.

Assignment of participants to cohorts was predicated upon participant-reported clinical history. The CDR3 has 14 residues. The trim removed 4 bases at V and 5 bases at J, leaving 5 bases unmatched. Germline V gene data show CDR1 as LGHDT and CDR2 as YNNKEL (reference sequence). Profiling relied on immunoSEQ multiplex PCR, and the TCRdb table lists in-frame clones only, not all of them. The sample carries roughly 420,000 clones, 70% to 90% recorded once. The V and J genes are TRBV3-1 (or the pseudogene TRBV3-2) and TRBJ1-2; 9 bases fit TRBD1. The sample comprised PBMCs or T cells enriched from blood (not recorded which). The clonotype was recovered from a woman in her 30s with acute COVID-19. CDR3 sequence: CASSPGQGGYGYTF. For the CDR3, the DNA is TGTGCCAGCAGCCCGGGACAGGGTGGGTATGGCTACACCTTC.